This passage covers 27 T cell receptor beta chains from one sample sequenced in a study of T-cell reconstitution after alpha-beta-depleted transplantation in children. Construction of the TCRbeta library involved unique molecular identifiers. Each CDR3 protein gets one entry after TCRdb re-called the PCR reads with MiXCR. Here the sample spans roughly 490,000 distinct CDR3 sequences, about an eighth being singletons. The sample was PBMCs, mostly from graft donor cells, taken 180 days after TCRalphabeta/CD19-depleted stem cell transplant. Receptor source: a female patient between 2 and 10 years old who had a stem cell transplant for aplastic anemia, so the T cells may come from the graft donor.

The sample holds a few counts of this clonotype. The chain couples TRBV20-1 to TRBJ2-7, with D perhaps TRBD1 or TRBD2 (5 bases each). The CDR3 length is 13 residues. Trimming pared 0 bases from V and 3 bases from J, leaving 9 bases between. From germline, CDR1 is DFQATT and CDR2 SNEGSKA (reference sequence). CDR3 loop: CSARDPGRYEQYF. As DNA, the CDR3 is TGCAGTGCTAGAGATCCGGGGCGCTACGAGCAGTACTTC.

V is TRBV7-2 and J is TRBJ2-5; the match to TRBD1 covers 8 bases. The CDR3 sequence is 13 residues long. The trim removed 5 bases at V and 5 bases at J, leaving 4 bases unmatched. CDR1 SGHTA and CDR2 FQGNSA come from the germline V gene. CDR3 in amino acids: CASSADRGETQYF. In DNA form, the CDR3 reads TGTGCCAGCAGCGCAGACAGGGGTGAGACCCAGTACTTC.

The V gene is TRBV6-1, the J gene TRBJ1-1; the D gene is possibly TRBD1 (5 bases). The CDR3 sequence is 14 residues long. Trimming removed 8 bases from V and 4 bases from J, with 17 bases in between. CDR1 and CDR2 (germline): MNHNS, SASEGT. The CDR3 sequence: CASRDPGRATEAFF. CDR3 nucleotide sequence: TGTGCCAGCCGGGACCCCGGCAGAGCCACTGAAGCTTTCTTT.

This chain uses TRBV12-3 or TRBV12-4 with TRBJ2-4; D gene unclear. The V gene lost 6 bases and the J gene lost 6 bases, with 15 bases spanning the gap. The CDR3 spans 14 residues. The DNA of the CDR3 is TGTGCCAGCAGGAGAGTGGGCTTAGGAAACATTCAGTACTTC. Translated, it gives CASRRVGLGNIQYF.

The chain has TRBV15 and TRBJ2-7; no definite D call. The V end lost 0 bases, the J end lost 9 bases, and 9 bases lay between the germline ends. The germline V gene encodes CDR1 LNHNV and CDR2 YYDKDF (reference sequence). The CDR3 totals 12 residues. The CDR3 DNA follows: TGTGCCACCAGCAGAGATACGGGTGTGCAGTACTTC. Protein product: CATSRDTGVQYF.

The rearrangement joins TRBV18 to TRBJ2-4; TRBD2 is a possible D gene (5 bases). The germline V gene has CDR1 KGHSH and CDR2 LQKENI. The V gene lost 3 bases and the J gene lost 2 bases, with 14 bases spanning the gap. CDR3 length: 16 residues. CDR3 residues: CASSPYGKGTKNIQYF. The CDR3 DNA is TGTGCCAGCTCACCGTACGGGAAAGGTACCAAAAACATTCAGTACTTC.

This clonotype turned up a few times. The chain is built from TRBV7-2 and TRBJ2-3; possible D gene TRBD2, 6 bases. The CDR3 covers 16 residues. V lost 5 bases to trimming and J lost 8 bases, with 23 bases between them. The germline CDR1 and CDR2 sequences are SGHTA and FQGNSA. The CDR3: CASSPRIREAAGTQYF. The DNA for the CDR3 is TGTGCCAGCAGCCCCCGAATCAGGGAGGCTGCGGGTACGCAGTATTTT.

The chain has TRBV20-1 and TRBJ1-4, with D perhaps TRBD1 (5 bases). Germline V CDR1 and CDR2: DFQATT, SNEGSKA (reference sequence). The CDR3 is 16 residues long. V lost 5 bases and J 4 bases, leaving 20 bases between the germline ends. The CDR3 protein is CSAVSVSQGDNEKLFF. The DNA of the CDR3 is TGCAGTGCTGTCAGTGTCTCTCAGGGTGATAATGAAAAACTGTTTTTT.

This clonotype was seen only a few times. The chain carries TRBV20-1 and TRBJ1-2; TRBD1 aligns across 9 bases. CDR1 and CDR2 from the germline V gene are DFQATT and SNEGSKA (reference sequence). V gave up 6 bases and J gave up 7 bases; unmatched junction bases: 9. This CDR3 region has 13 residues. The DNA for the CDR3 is TGCAGTGCGCCGGGACAGGGAGTCGGTGGCTACACCTTC. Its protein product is CSAPGQGVGGYTF.

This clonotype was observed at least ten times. The CDR3 nucleotides read TGTGCCAGCAGTTCCTTACTCCTCCCGTACGAGCAGTACGTC. This codes for CASSSLLLPYEQYV. This chain connects TRBV27 to TRBJ2-7, with unresolved D. The V end lost 4 bases, the J end lost 4 bases, and 14 bases lay between the germline ends. The length of the CDR3 is 14 residues. Looked up from germline, CDR1 is MNHEY and CDR2 is SMNVEV (reference sequence).

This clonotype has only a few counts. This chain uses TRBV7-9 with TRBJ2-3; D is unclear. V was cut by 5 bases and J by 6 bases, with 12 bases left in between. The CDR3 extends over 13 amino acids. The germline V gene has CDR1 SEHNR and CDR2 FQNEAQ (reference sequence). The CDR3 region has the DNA TGTGCCAGCAGCCCCCCCTTCTGGGATACGCAGTATTTT. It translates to CASSPPFWDTQYF.

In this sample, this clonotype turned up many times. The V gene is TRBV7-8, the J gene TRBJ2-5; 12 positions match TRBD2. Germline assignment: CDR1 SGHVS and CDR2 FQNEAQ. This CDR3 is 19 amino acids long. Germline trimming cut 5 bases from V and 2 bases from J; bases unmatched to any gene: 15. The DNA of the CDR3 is TGTGCCAGCAGCGCTCTAGCGGGAGGGCTTGGGGCCTTACAAGAGACCCAGTACTTC. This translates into CASSALAGGLGALQETQYF.

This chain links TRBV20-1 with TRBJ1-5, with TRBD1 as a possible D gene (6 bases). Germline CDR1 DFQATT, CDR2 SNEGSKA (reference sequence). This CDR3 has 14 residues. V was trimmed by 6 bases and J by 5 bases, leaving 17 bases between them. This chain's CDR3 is CSANLQGAYQPQHF. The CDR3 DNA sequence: TGCAGTGCCAACCTACAGGGAGCCTATCAGCCCCAGCATTTT.

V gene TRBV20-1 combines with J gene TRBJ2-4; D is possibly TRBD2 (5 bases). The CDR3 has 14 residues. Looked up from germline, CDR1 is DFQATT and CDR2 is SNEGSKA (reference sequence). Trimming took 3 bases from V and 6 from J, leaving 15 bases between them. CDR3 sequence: CSASPKSAGNIQYF. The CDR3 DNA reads TGCAGTGCTAGTCCAAAATCGGCGGGAAACATTCAGTACTTC.

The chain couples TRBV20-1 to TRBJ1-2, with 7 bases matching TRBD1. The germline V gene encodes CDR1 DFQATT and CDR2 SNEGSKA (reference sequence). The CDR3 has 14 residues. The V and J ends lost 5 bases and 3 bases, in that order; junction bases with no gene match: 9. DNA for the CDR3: TGCAGTGCTCCCCGTGGTGGGACAGACTATGGCTACACCTTC. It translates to CSAPRGGTDYGYTF.

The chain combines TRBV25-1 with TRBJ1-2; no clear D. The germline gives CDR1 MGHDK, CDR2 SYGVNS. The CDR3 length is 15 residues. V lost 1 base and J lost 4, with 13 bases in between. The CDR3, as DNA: TGTGCCAGCAGTGAATCGGGGTCAGGCTCCTATGGCTACACCTTC. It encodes CASSESGSGSYGYTF.

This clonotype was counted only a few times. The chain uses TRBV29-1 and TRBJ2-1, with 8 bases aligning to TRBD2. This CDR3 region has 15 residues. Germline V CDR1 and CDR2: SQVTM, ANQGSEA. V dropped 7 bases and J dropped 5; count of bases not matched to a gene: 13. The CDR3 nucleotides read TGCAGCGCCCGCGGGGGAGCGGGAGTTAACAATGAGCAGTTCTTC. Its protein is CSARGGAGVNNEQFF.

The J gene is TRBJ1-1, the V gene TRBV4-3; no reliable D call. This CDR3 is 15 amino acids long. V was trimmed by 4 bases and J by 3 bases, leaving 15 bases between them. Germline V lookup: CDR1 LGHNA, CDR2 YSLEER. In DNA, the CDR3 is TGCGCCAGCAGCCCCGGATACCGGGGAGACACTGAAGCTTTCTTT. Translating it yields CASSPGYRGDTEAFF.

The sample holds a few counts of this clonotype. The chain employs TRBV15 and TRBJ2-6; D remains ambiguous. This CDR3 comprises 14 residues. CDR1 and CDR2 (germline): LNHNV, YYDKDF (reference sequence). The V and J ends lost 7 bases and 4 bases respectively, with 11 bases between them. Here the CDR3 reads CATTLLGGANVLTF. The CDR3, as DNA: TGTGCCACCACCCTCCTCGGGGGGGCCAACGTCCTGACTTTC.

The CDR3, as DNA: TGTGCCAGCTCGACTAGCGGTTCCTACGAGCAGTACTTC. It specifies CASSTSGSYEQYF. This chain links TRBV18 with TRBJ2-7; 9 bases map to TRBD2. Trimming at V came to 6 bases and at J to 1 base, leaving 1 base not matched to a gene. CDR1 is KGHSH and CDR2 is LQKENI in the germline V gene. The CDR3 covers 13 residues.

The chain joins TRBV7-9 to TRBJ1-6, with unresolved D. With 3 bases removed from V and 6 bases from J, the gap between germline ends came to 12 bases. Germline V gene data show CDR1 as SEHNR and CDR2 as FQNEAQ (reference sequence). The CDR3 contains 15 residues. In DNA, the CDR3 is TGTGCCAGCAGCTTCAGGAGGTTTGGTAATTCACCCCTCCACTTT. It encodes CASSFRRFGNSPLHF.

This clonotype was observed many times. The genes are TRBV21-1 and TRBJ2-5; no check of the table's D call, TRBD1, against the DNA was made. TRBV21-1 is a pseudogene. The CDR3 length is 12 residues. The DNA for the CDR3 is TGTGCCAGCAGGGGGCGCAGAGAGACCCAGTACTTC. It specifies CASRGRRETQYF.

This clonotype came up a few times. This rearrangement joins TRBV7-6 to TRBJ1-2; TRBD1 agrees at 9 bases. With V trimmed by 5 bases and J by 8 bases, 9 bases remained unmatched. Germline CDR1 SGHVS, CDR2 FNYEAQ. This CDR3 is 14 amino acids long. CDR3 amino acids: CASSPGQGDLGYTF. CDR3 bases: TGTGCCAGCAGCCCGGGACAGGGCGACCTCGGCTACACCTTC.

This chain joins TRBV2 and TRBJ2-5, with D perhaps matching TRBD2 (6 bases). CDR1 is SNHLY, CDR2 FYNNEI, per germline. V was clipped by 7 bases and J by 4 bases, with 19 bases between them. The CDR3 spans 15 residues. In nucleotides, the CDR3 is TGTGCCAGCAAATTAGAATTTTACGGGGGAGAGACCCAGTACTTC. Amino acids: CASKLEFYGGETQYF. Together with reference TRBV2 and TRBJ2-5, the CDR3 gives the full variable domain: EPEVTQTPSHQVTQMGQEVILRCVPISNHLYFYWYRQILGQKVEFLVSFYNNEISEKSEIFDDQFSVERPDGSNFTLKIRSTKLEDSAMYFCASKLEFYGGETQYFGPGTRLLVL.

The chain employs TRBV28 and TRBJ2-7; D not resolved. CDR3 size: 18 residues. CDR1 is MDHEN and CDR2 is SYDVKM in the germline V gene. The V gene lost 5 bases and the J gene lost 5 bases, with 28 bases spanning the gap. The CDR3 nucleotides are TGTGCCAGCAGTATCCCCTCCCGCCGGTTATTGGGGATCGACGAGCAGTACTTC. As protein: CASSIPSRRLLGIDEQYF.

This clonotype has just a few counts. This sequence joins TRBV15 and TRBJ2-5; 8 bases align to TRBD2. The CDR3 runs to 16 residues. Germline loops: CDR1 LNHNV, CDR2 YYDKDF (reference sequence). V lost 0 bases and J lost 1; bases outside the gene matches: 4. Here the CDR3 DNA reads TGTGCCACCAGCAGAGATAGGACTAGCATCCAAGAGACCCAGTACTTC. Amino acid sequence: CATSRDRTSIQETQYF.

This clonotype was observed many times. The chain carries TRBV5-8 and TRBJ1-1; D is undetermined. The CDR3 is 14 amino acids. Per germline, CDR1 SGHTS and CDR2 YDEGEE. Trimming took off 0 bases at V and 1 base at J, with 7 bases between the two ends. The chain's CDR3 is CASSLEDTNTEAFF. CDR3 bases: TGTGCCAGCAGCTTGGAAGACACGAACACTGAAGCTTTCTTT.